This TCR beta chain was retrieved from a study of T cell responses to AZD1222 COVID-19 vaccine. The data were produced by immunoSEQ multiplex PCR, yet TCRdb's version contains in-frame clones alone and is incomplete. The sample yields roughly 130,000 clones, 70% to 90% seen once. CDR3 length: 14 residues. The ends were cut back, 0 bases at V and 3 bases at J, with 6 bases in the middle. The specimen was peripheral blood, collected on day 0 of AZD1222 vaccination. This receptor was obtained from an adult in good health. The chain couples TRBV23-1 to TRBJ1-3, with no clear D. TRBV23-1 is reported as an ORF; its role is uncertain. The chain's CDR3 is CASSQSVSGNTIYF. CDR3 sequence (DNA): TGCGCCAGCAGTCAATCGGTGAGTGGAAACACCATATATTTT.